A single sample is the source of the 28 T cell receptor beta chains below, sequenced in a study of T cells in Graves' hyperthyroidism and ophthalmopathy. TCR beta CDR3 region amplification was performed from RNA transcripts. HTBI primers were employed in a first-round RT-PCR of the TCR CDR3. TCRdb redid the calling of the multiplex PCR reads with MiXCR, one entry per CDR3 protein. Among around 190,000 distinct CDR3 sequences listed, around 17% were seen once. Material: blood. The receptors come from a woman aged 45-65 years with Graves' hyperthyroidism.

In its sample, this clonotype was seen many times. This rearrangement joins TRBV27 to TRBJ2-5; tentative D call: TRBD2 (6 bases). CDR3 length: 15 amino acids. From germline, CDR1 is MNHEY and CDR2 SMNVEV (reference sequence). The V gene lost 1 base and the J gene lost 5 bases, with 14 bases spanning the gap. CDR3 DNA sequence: TGTGCCAGCAGTTTATTGGAGGGTATGACGGAGACCCAGTACTTC. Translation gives CASSLLEGMTETQYF.

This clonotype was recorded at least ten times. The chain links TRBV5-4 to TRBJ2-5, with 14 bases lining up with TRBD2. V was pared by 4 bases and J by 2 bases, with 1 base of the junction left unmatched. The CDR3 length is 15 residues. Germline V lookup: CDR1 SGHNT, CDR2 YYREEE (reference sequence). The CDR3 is CASSGTSGSQETQYF. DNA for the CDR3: TGTGCCAGCAGCGGGACTAGCGGGAGTCAAGAGACCCAGTACTTC.

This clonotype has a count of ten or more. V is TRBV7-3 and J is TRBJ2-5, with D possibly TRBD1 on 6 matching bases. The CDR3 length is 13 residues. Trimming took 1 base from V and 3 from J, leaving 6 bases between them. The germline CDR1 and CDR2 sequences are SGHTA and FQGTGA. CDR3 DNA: TGTGCCAGCAGCTTAAACAGGGAAGAGACCCAGTACTTC. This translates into CASSLNREETQYF.

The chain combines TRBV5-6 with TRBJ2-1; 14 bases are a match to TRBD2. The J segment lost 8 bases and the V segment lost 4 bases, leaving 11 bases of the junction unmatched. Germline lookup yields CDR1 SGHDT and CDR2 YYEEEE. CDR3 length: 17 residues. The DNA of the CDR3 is TGTGCCAGCAGCCCAACCACGGGACTAGCGGGAGCCCATGAGCAGTTCTTC. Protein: CASSPTTGLAGAHEQFF.

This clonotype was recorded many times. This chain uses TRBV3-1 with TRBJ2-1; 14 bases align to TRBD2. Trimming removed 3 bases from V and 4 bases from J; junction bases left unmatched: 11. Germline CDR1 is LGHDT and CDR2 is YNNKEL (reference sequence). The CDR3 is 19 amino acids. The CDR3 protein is CASSHPSTSGRAIYNEQFF. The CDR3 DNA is TGTGCCAGCAGCCATCCTTCGACTAGCGGGAGGGCCATTTACAATGAGCAGTTCTTC.

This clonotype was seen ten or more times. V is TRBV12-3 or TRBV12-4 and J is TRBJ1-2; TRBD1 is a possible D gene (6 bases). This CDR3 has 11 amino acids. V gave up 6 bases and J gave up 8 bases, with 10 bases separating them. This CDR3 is CASRDRSGYTF. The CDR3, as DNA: TGTGCCAGCAGGGACAGATCAGGCTACACCTTC.

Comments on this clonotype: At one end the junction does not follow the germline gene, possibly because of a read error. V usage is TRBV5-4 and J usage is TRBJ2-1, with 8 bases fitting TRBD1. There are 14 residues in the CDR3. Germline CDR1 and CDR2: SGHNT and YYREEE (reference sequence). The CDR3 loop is CAGSLEDRVFEQFF. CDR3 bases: TGTGCCGGCAGCTTGGAGGACAGGGTATTCGAGCAGTTCTTC.

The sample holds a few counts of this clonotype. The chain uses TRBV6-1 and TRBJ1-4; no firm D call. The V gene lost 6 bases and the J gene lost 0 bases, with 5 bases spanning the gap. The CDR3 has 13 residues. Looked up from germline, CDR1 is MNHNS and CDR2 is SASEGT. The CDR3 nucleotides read TGTGCCAGCAGCGACTCAACTAATGAAAAACTGTTTTTT. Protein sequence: CASSDSTNEKLFF.

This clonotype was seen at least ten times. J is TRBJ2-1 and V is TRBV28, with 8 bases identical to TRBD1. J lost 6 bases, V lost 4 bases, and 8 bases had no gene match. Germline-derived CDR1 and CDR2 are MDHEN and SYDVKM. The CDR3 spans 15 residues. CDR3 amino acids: CASSSPDRVSNEQFF. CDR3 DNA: TGTGCCAGCAGTTCCCCGGACAGGGTTTCCAATGAGCAGTTCTTC. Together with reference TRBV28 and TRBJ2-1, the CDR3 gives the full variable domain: DVKVTQSSRYLVKRTGEKVFLECVQDMDHENMFWYRQDPGLGLRLIYFSYDVKMKEKGDIPEGYSVSREKKERFSLILESASTNQTSMYLCASSSPDRVSNEQFFGPGTRLTVL.

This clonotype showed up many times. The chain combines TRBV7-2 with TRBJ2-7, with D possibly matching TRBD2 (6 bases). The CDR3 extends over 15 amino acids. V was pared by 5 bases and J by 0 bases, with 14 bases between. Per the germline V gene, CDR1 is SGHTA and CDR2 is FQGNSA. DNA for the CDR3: TGTGCCAGCAGCCGAAGCGGAGGGAGCTCCTACGAGCAGTACTTC. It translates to CASSRSGGSSYEQYF.

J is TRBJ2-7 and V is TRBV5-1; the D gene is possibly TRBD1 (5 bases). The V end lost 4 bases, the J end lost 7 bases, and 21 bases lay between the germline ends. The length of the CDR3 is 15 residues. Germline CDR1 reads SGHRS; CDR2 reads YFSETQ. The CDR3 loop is CASSLEQANLGEQYF. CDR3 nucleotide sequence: TGCGCCAGCAGCCTTGAACAGGCTAACTTGGGGGAGCAGTACTTC.

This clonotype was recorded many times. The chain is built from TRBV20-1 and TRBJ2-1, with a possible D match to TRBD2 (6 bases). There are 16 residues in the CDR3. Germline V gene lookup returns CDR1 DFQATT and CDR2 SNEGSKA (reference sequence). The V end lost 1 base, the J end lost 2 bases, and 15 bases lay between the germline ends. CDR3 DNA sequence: TGCAGTGCTAGAGGTCCCGCGGGACGAACCTACAATGAGCAGTTCTTC. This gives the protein CSARGPAGRTYNEQFF.

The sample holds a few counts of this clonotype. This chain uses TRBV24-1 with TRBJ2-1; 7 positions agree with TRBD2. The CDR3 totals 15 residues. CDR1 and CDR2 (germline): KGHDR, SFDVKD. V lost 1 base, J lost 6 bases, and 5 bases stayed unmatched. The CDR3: CATSDFTGGGNEQFF. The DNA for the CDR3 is TGTGCCACCAGTGATTTTACGGGAGGAGGCAATGAGCAGTTCTTC.

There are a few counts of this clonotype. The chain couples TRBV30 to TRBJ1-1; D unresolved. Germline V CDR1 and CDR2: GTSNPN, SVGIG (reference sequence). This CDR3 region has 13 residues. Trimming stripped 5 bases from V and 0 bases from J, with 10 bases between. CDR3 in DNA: TGTGCCTGGGACGAATCTTTGAACACTGAAGCTTTCTTT. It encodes CAWDESLNTEAFF.

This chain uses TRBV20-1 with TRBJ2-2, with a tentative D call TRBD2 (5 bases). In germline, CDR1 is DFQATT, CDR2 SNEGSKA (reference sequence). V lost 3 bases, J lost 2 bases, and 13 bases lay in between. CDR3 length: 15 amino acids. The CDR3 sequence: CSARGGPENTGELFF. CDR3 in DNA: TGCAGTGCTAGGGGCGGGCCCGAAAACACCGGGGAGCTGTTTTTT.

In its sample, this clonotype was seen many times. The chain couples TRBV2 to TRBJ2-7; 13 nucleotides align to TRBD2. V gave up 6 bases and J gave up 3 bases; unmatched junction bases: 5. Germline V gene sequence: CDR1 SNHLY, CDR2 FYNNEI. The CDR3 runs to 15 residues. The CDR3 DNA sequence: TGTGCCAGCAGCTTGACTAGCGGGGGGTACTACGAGCAGTACTTC. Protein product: CASSLTSGGYYEQYF. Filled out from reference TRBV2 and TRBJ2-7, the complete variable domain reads EPEVTQTPSHQVTQMGQEVILRCVPISNHLYFYWYRQILGQKVEFLVSFYNNEISEKSEIFDDQFSVERPDGSNFTLKIRSTKLEDSAMYFCASSLTSGGYYEQYFGPGTRLTVT.

Written as DNA, the CDR3 is TGTGCCAGTAGCCGTGCGGGGCTGGACACTGAAGCTTTCTTT. Protein sequence: CASSRAGLDTEAFF. The chain joins TRBV19 to TRBJ1-1; D possibly corresponds to TRBD1 (5 bases). Germline V CDR1 and CDR2: LNHDA, SQIVND (reference sequence). Trimming shortened V by 6 bases and J by 3 bases, and 14 bases separated the two germline ends. The CDR3 spans 14 residues.

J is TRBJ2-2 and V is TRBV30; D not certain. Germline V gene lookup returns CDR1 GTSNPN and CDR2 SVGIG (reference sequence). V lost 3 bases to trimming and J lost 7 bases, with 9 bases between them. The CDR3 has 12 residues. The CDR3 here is CAWRPGGGELFF. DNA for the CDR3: TGTGCCTGGAGGCCGGGTGGCGGGGAGCTGTTTTTT.

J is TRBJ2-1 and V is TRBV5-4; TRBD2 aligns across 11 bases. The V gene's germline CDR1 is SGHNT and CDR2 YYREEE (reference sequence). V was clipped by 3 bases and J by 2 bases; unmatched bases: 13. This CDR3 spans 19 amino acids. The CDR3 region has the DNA TGTGCCAGCAGCTCCCCGACTTCTAGCGGGAGGAGTCCCTACAATGAGCAGTTCTTC. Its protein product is CASSSPTSSGRSPYNEQFF.

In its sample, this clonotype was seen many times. CDR3 DNA sequence: TGTGCCAGCACCATAGACGGAAACTACGAGCAGTACTTC. This encodes CASTIDGNYEQYF. The chain couples TRBV11-2 to TRBJ2-7; no clear D. The CDR3 covers 13 residues. Between the trimmed V and J ends, which lost 7 bases and 3 bases, there was a span of 13 bases. Germline-derived CDR1 and CDR2 are SGHAT and FQNNGV.

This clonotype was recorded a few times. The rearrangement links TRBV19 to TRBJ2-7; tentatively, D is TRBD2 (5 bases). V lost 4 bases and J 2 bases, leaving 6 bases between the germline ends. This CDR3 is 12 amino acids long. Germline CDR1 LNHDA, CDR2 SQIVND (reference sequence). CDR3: CASSRRPYEQYF. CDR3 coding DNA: TGTGCCAGTAGTAGGAGGCCCTACGAGCAGTACTTC.

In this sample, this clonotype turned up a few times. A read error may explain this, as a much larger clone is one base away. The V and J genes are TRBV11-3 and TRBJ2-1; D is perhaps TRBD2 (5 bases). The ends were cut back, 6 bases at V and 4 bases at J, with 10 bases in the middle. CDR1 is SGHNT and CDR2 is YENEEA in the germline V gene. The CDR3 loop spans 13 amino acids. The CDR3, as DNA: TGTGCCAGCAGGAAACTAGATTACAATGAGCAGTTCTTC. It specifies CASRKLDYNEQFF.

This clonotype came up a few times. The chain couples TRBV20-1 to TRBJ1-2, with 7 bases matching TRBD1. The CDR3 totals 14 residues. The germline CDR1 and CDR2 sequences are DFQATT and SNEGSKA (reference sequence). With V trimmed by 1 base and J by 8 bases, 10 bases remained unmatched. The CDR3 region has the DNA TGCAGTGCTAGAGCTTCACAGACAGGGTTCGGCTACACCTTC. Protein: CSARASQTGFGYTF.

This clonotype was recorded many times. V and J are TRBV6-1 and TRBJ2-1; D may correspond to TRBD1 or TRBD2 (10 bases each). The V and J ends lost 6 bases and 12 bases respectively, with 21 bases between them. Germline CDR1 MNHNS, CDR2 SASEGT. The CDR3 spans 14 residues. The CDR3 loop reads CASRGTGASGRQFF. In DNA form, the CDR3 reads TGTGCCAGCAGGGGGACAGGGGCTAGCGGGAGGCAGTTCTTC.

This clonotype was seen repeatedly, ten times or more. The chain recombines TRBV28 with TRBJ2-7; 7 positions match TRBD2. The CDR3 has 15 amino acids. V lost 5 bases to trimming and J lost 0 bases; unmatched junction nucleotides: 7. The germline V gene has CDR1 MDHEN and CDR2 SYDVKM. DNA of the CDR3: TGTGCCAGCAGTCCTCTTGGGGGGGACTCCTACGAGCAGTACTTC. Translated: CASSPLGGDSYEQYF.

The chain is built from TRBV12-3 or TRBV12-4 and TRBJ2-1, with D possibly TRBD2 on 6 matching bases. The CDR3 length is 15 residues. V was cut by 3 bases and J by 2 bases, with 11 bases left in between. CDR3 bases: TGTGCCAGCAGTTTTAATGGGGGGACCTACAATGAGCAGTTCTTC. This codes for CASSFNGGTYNEQFF.

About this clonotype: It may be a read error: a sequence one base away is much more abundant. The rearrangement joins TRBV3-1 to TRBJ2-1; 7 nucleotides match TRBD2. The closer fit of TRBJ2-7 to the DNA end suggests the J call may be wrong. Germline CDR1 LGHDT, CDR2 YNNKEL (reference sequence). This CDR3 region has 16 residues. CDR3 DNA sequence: TGTGCCAGCAGCCAATTATCTAGCGGACCCTACAATGAGCAGTACTTC. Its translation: CASSQLSSGPYNEQYF.

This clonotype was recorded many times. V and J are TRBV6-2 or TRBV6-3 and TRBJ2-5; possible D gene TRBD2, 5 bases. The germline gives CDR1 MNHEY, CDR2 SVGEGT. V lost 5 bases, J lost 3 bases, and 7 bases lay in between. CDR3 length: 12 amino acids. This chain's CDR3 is CASSNGKETQYF. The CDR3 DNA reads TGTGCCAGCAGTAACGGGAAAGAGACCCAGTACTTC.